These 21 T cell receptor beta chains share one sample of origin, sequenced in a study of human CD8 memory T cell subsets. Production of TCR beta libraries used UMI-labeled 5' RACE as the method. TCRdb reprocessed the 5' RACE reads and reports one entry per CDR3 protein, with no DNA. This sample's table reports about 7,900 distinct CDR3 sequences. Sample: CD8+ T cells from PBMCs. The receptors were sampled from a human donor in good health.

The genes are TRBV25-1 and TRBJ2-2; without DNA, the TCRdb call of TRBD1 cannot be checked. CDR1 and CDR2 from the germline V gene are MGHDK and SYGVNS. This CDR3 is 16 amino acids long. CDR3: CASSEYGQGDTGELFF.

The chain recombines TRBV6-1 with TRBJ2-1; without DNA, the TCRdb call of TRBD1 cannot be checked. This CDR3 is built from 14 residues. In germline, CDR1 is MNHNS, CDR2 SASEGT. This CDR3 is CASSDLGASNEQFF.

The genes are TRBV2 and TRBJ1-5. There are 15 residues in the CDR3. The germline CDR1 and CDR2 sequences are SNHLY and FYNNEI. This CDR3 reads CASMRGTTAGQPQHF.

The genes are TRBV12-3 or TRBV12-4 and TRBJ2-7; TCRdb's assignment of TRBD1 cannot be checked, as there is no DNA. The CDR3 contains 12 residues. This CDR3 reads CASLRDSYEQYF.

The gene calls are TRBV6-5 and TRBJ2-5; without DNA, the TCRdb call of TRBD1 cannot be checked. Germline CDR1 reads MNHEY; CDR2 reads SVGAGI. The CDR3 sequence is 15 residues long. The CDR3: CASSYWAGGQETQYF.

V and J are TRBV7-9 and TRBJ2-1; lacking DNA, the TRBD2 call made by TCRdb goes unchecked. The germline V gene encodes CDR1 SEHNR and CDR2 FQNEAQ (reference sequence). The CDR3 contains 15 residues. The CDR3 is CASSQTSVIYNEQFF.

The chain links TRBV2 to TRBJ2-4. Looked up from germline, CDR1 is SNHLY and CDR2 is FYNNEI. The CDR3 extends over 16 amino acids. The CDR3 here is CASSEGPFKAKNIQYF.

The chain recombines TRBV24-1 with TRBJ1-5. Germline-derived CDR1 and CDR2 are KGHDR and SFDVKD. This CDR3 has 16 residues. CDR3: CATEVGMPDDNQPQHF.

The rearrangement links TRBV7-9 to TRBJ2-1; TCRdb gives TRBD1 as the D gene, but with no DNA this cannot be confirmed. The CDR3 loop spans 16 amino acids. The V gene's germline CDR1 is SEHNR and CDR2 FQNEAQ (reference sequence). CDR3 in amino acids: CASSLQGTVPWNEQFF.

The chain has TRBV12-3 or TRBV12-4 and TRBJ1-2; TCRdb calls TRBD1, which cannot be checked without DNA. The length of the CDR3 is 14 residues. CDR3 in amino acids: CASSLEGVVYGYTF.

The chain is built from TRBV5-5 and TRBJ2-7. The CDR3 spans 13 residues. Germline values: CDR1 SGHKS, CDR2 YYEKEE (reference sequence). The CDR3 is CASSLDRSGEQYF.

V usage is TRBV6-6 and J usage is TRBJ2-4; with no DNA, the TCRdb D assignment of TRBD1 cannot be verified. The CDR3 loop spans 14 amino acids. In germline, CDR1 is MNHNY, CDR2 SVGAGI (reference sequence). CDR3 residues: CASSYSGDQGIQYF.

This chain connects TRBV11-2 to TRBJ1-2. CDR1 and CDR2 (germline): SGHAT, FQNNGV. This CDR3 is 12 amino acids long. CDR3 amino acids: CASRQNPYGYTF.

The chain links TRBV13 to TRBJ1-1. The CDR3 is 12 residues long. Germline CDR1 and CDR2: PRHDT and FYEKMQ (reference sequence). CDR3 loop: CASSLQRTEAFF.

This chain links TRBV9 with TRBJ2-4; TCRdb selects TRBD1, and the lack of DNA leaves this call unchecked. The CDR3 consists of 15 residues. Germline V gives CDR1 SGDLS, CDR2 YYNGEE. CDR3 amino acids: CASSPGAGAKNIQYF.

The chain recombines TRBV19 with TRBJ1-1. This CDR3 comprises 15 residues. Germline V gene sequence: CDR1 LNHDA, CDR2 SQIVND (reference sequence). CDR3 loop: CASSPALGGITEAFF.

The chain links TRBV4-1 to TRBJ2-1; TCRdb's D call, TRBD2, is unchecked because there is no DNA. The CDR3 runs 15 residues. Germline loops: CDR1 MGHRA, CDR2 YSYEKL. This chain's CDR3 is CASSQDRADSNEQFF.

CDR3 protein: CASSLAGDLPTDTQYF. V is TRBV28 and J is TRBJ2-3; the TCRdb call, TRBD1, lacks DNA for checking. Germline values: CDR1 MDHEN, CDR2 SYDVKM. The CDR3 runs to 16 residues. Based on the CDR3 plus reference TRBV28 and TRBJ2-3, the full variable domain is DVKVTQSSRYLVKRTGEKVFLECVQDMDHENMFWYRQDPGLGLRLIYFSYDVKMKEKGDIPEGYSVSREKKERFSLILESASTNQTSMYLCASSLAGDLPTDTQYFGPGTRLTVL.

V is TRBV14 and J is TRBJ1-2; TCRdb selects TRBD1, and the lack of DNA leaves this call unchecked. Germline lookup yields CDR1 SGHDN and CDR2 FVKESK. This CDR3 region has 16 residues. The CDR3 region is CASSQDYGGRSYGYTF.

The V and J genes are TRBV27 and TRBJ1-6; TCRdb names TRBD1, which stays unverified in the absence of DNA. CDR3 length equals 13 residues. Germline V gene data show CDR1 as MNHEY and CDR2 as SMNVEV (reference sequence). The CDR3 protein is CASSTWGGKPLHF.

This clonotype is called large based on its frequency. V gene TRBV5-8 combines with J gene TRBJ2-7. CDR1 is SGHTS and CDR2 is YDEGEE in the germline V gene. CDR3 length: 11 residues. Here the CDR3 reads CASSLWSEQYF.